These T cell receptor beta chains were read from a single sample in a study of human thymus T cells. Clones were read by immunoSEQ multiplex PCR, and TCRdb kept only the in-frame ones, dropping some. This repertoire shows tens of thousands of clones, roughly 96% found once; its top ten account for under 0.04%. Material for sequencing was thymus tissue. The receptor source for this set is a girl under three years old with a congenital heart defect but otherwise immunologically healthy. Both conserved end residues are part of each CDR3. The size entry is marked missing in some rows and otherwise reads once, few, many or a size class.

len,abundance,j_gene,v_gene,CDR3aa
15,-,TRBJ2-3,TRBV5-5,CASSLVRQGADTQYF
17,-,TRBJ2-1,TRBV14,CASSHREGQAMYNEQFF
16,-,TRBJ2-7,TRBV30,CAWSDGTGGRTYEQYF
13,-,TRBJ2-7,TRBV19,CASSARLAWEQYF
17,once,TRBJ1-4,TRBV7-2,CASSLGDANTTNEKLFF
14,-,TRBJ2-7,TRBV5-4,CASSGTGQAYEQYF
13,-,TRBJ2-7,TRBV14,CASSQLGPHEQYF
17,-,TRBJ2-7,TRBV7-6,CASSSRPSGLGAYEQYF
18,-,TRBJ2-6,TRBV10-3,CAISDPPGTNSGANVLTF
15,-,TRBJ1-5,TRBV5-1,CASSLEAGLNQPQHF
16,once,TRBJ1-5,TRBV19,CASSIDSDSPNQPQHF
13,-,TRBJ2-7,TRBV10-3,CALRDREDYEQYF
15,-,TRBJ2-5,TRBV11-2,CASSFSGVRTETQYF
22,-,TRBJ2-2,TRBV14,CASSQGGFSTGGPPFLPGELFF
14,-,TRBJ2-7,TRBV27,CASSPRDYLYEQYF
17,-,TRBJ2-6,TRBV19,CASSPGTGEGGANVLTF
14,-,TRBJ2-3,TRBV7-2,CASSLDRGRPHRYF
21,-,TRBJ2-7,TRBV28,CASSSPSGTSGLPRSSYEQYF
15,-,TRBJ2-1,TRBV5-1,CASSSPPGSYNEQFF
15,-,TRBJ2-2,TRBV5-3,CARSLTGWDTGELFF
22,-,TRBJ2-1,TRBV6-1,CASSEAAVFGGRRASSYNEQFF
16,once,TRBJ2-7,TRBV4-1,CASSQQLAGGPYEQYF
14,-,TRBJ1-2,TRBV6-1,CATPSQGTRYGYTF